These T cell receptor beta chains were read from a single sample in a study of OX40 agonist ivuxolimab in advanced cancers. Profiling relied on immunoSEQ multiplex PCR, and the TCRdb table lists in-frame clones only, not all of them. The sample carries about 18,000 clones, around 74% recorded once. The sequencing here drew on CD4+ or CD8+ T cells sorted from blood, taken in a trial of the OX40 agonist ivuxolimab. These receptors all stem from an adult with an advanced solid tumor such as melanoma, head and neck, liver or kidney cancer. CDR3s include the opening cysteine and the closing phenylalanine or tryptophan. The order of the fields is CDR3 protein, CDR3 DNA, clone size, V gene, J gene, D gene. The D gene is left open where the match is weak. Clone size, where shown, is once, few, many, or a class for clones that have expanded.

cdr3_aa: CASSQDWAGATGAFF
cdr3_nt: TGCGCCAGCAGCCAAGACTGGGCCGGAGCCACGGGGGCTTTCTTT
clone_size: -
v_call: TRBV4-3
j_call: TRBJ1-1
d_call: -

cdr3_aa: CASSQYSGTSKFF
cdr3_nt: TGTGCCAGCAGCCAGTACTCCGGGACTAGTAAGTTCTTC
clone_size: -
v_call: TRBV4-2
j_call: TRBJ2-1
d_call: TRBD2

cdr3_aa: CASSYPGELFF
cdr3_nt: TGTGCCAGCAGTTACCCCGGGGAGCTGTTTTTT
clone_size: -
v_call: TRBV6-1
j_call: TRBJ2-2
d_call: -

cdr3_aa: CASSPPGGTLLYGYTF
cdr3_nt: TGTGCCAGCTCACCACCTGGGGGGACCCTACTCTATGGCTACACCTTC
clone_size: -
v_call: TRBV18
j_call: TRBJ1-2
d_call: -

cdr3_aa: CSVVSGAYEQYF
cdr3_nt: TGCAGCGTTGTCTCAGGGGCCTACGAGCAGTACTTC
clone_size: -
v_call: TRBV29-1
j_call: TRBJ2-7
d_call: -

cdr3_aa: CASSLGYTEAFF
cdr3_nt: TGTGCCAGCAGCTTAGGGTACACTGAAGCTTTCTTT
clone_size: -
v_call: TRBV7-9
j_call: TRBJ1-1
d_call: -

cdr3_aa: CASTLSSYNSPLHF
cdr3_nt: TGTGCCAGCACCCTGAGCTCCTATAATTCACCCCTCCACTTT
clone_size: few
v_call: TRBV28
j_call: TRBJ1-6
d_call: -

cdr3_aa: CASSLSETGVYEQYF
cdr3_nt: TGTGCCAGCAGTTTGTCCGAGACAGGGGTCTACGAGCAGTACTTC
clone_size: -
v_call: TRBV27
j_call: TRBJ2-7
d_call: TRBD1

cdr3_aa: CASSLGSVSSYEQYF
cdr3_nt: TGTGCCAGCAGTCTGGGATCGGTAAGCTCCTACGAGCAGTACTTC
clone_size: -
v_call: TRBV5-4
j_call: TRBJ2-7
d_call: -

cdr3_aa: CSVLSGRKLGGEIRSSYNEQFF
cdr3_nt: TGCAGCGTGTTGAGTGGAAGAAAATTAGGTGGGGAAATTAGGAGCTCCTACAATGAGCAGTTCTTC
clone_size: -
v_call: TRBV29-1
j_call: TRBJ2-1
d_call: -

cdr3_aa: CASSYGTPRFYEQYF
cdr3_nt: TGTGCCAGCAGTTACGGGACACCGAGATTTTACGAGCAGTACTTC
clone_size: -
v_call: TRBV6-6
j_call: TRBJ2-7
d_call: -

cdr3_aa: CASSFYRDRVDNEQFF
cdr3_nt: TGTGCCAGCAGTTTCTACCGGGACAGGGTAGACAATGAGCAGTTCTTC
clone_size: -
v_call: TRBV28
j_call: TRBJ2-1
d_call: TRBD1

cdr3_aa: CASSPTALNEQFF
cdr3_nt: TGTGCCAGCAGCCCGACCGCGTTAAATGAGCAGTTCTTC
clone_size: -
v_call: TRBV5-6
j_call: TRBJ2-1
d_call: -

cdr3_aa: CASSRPQRELFF
cdr3_nt: TGTGCCAGCAGCCGCCCACAGAGGGAGCTGTTTTTT
clone_size: -
v_call: TRBV27
j_call: TRBJ2-2
d_call: -

cdr3_aa: CASSSGLARYNEQFF
cdr3_nt: TGTGCCAGCAGTTCCGGACTAGCGCGTTACAATGAGCAGTTCTTC
clone_size: -
v_call: TRBV27
j_call: TRBJ2-1
d_call: TRBD2

cdr3_aa: CASSQDWAGRISSYNEQFF
cdr3_nt: TGCGCCAGCAGCCAAGATTGGGCGGGCAGGATAAGCTCCTACAATGAGCAGTTCTTC
clone_size: -
v_call: TRBV4-1
j_call: TRBJ2-1
d_call: -

cdr3_aa: CASSPGPLGEQFF
cdr3_nt: TGCGCCAGCAGCCCGGGACCCCTGGGGGAGCAGTTCTTC
clone_size: -
v_call: TRBV4-1
j_call: TRBJ2-1
d_call: -

cdr3_aa: CASSEGTGDYNEQFF
cdr3_nt: TGTGCCAGCAGTGAAGGGACAGGGGACTACAATGAGCAGTTCTTC
clone_size: -
v_call: TRBV25-1
j_call: TRBJ2-1
d_call: TRBD1

cdr3_aa: CASSFVLENTEAFF
cdr3_nt: TGTGCCAGCAGCTTCGTGCTCGAGAACACTGAAGCTTTCTTT
clone_size: -
v_call: TRBV11-2
j_call: TRBJ1-1
d_call: -

cdr3_aa: CASSGTGGYEQYF
cdr3_nt: TGCGCCAGCAGCGGGACAGGGGGTTACGAGCAGTACTTC
clone_size: -
v_call: TRBV5-1
j_call: TRBJ2-7
d_call: TRBD1

cdr3_aa: CASSRTRDRPQETQYF
cdr3_nt: TGTGCCAGCAGCCGGACCCGGGACAGACCCCAAGAGACCCAGTACTTC
clone_size: -
v_call: TRBV5-6
j_call: TRBJ2-5
d_call: TRBD1

cdr3_aa: CASSRQYRTSNTGELFF
cdr3_nt: TGTGCCAGCAGTAGACAATATCGGACTTCTAACACCGGGGAGCTGTTTTTT
clone_size: few
v_call: TRBV28
j_call: TRBJ2-2
d_call: -

cdr3_aa: CASSEGLAGANEQFF
cdr3_nt: TGTGCCAGCAGCGAAGGACTAGCGGGAGCCAATGAGCAGTTCTTC
clone_size: -
v_call: TRBV9
j_call: TRBJ2-1
d_call: TRBD2

cdr3_aa: CASSVEERTLDGYTF
cdr3_nt: TGTGCCAGCAGCGTAGAGGAGAGGACTTTAGATGGCTACACCTTC
clone_size: few
v_call: TRBV9
j_call: TRBJ1-2
d_call: -

cdr3_aa: CASSSPRTGGGEKLFF
cdr3_nt: TGTGCCAGCAGCTCCCCCCGGACAGGGGGCGGTGAAAAACTGTTTTTT
clone_size: -
v_call: TRBV7-9
j_call: TRBJ1-4
d_call: TRBD1

cdr3_aa: CASSRAGTYDEQFF
cdr3_nt: TGTGCCAGCAGTCGAGCGGGAACGTACGATGAGCAGTTCTTC
clone_size: -
v_call: TRBV13
j_call: TRBJ2-1
d_call: TRBD2

cdr3_aa: CASTLTSGQYNEQFF
cdr3_nt: TGTGCCAGCACCTTAACTAGCGGACAATACAATGAGCAGTTCTTC
clone_size: -
v_call: TRBV6-6
j_call: TRBJ2-1
d_call: TRBD2

cdr3_aa: CASKGMGSSYEQYF
cdr3_nt: TGTGCCAGCAAAGGGATGGGAAGCTCCTACGAGCAGTACTTC
clone_size: -
v_call: TRBV28
j_call: TRBJ2-7
d_call: -

cdr3_aa: CASRPRDAFTDTQYF
cdr3_nt: TGTGCCAGCAGGCCTCGGGACGCCTTCACAGATACGCAGTATTTT
clone_size: -
v_call: TRBV5-4
j_call: TRBJ2-3
d_call: -

cdr3_aa: CASSFQAGELFF
cdr3_nt: TGTGCCAGCAGCTTTCAGGCCGGGGAGCTGTTTTTT
clone_size: -
v_call: TRBV5-4
j_call: TRBJ2-2
d_call: -

cdr3_aa: CASSFGGTDTQYF
cdr3_nt: TGTGCCAGCAGTTTTGGAGGCACAGATACGCAGTATTTT
clone_size: -
v_call: TRBV27
j_call: TRBJ2-3
d_call: -

cdr3_aa: CASSAHTGVLYEQYF
cdr3_nt: TGTGCCAGCAGTGCCCACACAGGGGTTCTCTACGAGCAGTACTTC
clone_size: few
v_call: TRBV6-5
j_call: TRBJ2-7
d_call: TRBD1

cdr3_aa: CASSLGEPLHF
cdr3_nt: TGTGCCAGCAGCTTAGGGGAACCCCTCCACTTT
clone_size: -
v_call: TRBV7-8
j_call: TRBJ1-6
d_call: -

cdr3_aa: CASSSRVGLAGEGETQYF
cdr3_nt: TGTGCCAGCAGCTCTCGGGTCGGACTAGCGGGGGAAGGGGAGACCCAGTACTTC
clone_size: -
v_call: TRBV7-9
j_call: TRBJ2-5
d_call: TRBD2

cdr3_aa: CASSLGLAGDYEQYF
cdr3_nt: TGTGCCAGCAGTCTGGGACTAGCGGGAGACTACGAGCAGTACTTC
clone_size: few
v_call: TRBV28
j_call: TRBJ2-7
d_call: TRBD2

cdr3_aa: CASSRQGLNYGYTF
cdr3_nt: TGTGCCAGCAGTAGACAGGGATTGAACTATGGCTACACCTTC
clone_size: -
v_call: TRBV6-1
j_call: TRBJ1-2
d_call: TRBD1

cdr3_aa: CASSAGRKFNEKLFF
cdr3_nt: TGTGCCAGTAGTGCCGGACGGAAATTTAATGAAAAACTGTTTTTT
clone_size: -
v_call: TRBV19
j_call: TRBJ1-4
d_call: -

cdr3_aa: CSVGTRYNEQFF
cdr3_nt: TGCAGCGTCGGAACTAGGTACAATGAGCAGTTCTTC
clone_size: -
v_call: TRBV29-1
j_call: TRBJ2-1
d_call: -

cdr3_aa: CASSGGRKNQPQHF
cdr3_nt: TGTGCCAGCAGTGGGGGACGGAAGAATCAGCCCCAGCATTTT
clone_size: -
v_call: TRBV6-1
j_call: TRBJ1-5
d_call: -

cdr3_aa: CASSVGSGAYNEQFF
cdr3_nt: TGTGCCAGCAGCGTAGGTAGCGGGGCCTACAATGAGCAGTTCTTC
clone_size: -
v_call: TRBV9
j_call: TRBJ2-1
d_call: TRBD2

cdr3_aa: CASSYGQIAGINTDTQYF
cdr3_nt: TGTGCCAGCAGCTACGGACAAATAGCGGGGATAAACACAGATACGCAGTATTTT
clone_size: -
v_call: TRBV7-9
j_call: TRBJ2-3
d_call: TRBD2

cdr3_aa: CASSEGQFSNQPQHF
cdr3_nt: TGTGCCAGCAGTGAGGGACAGTTCAGCAATCAGCCCCAGCATTTT
clone_size: -
v_call: TRBV6-1
j_call: TRBJ1-5
d_call: TRBD1

cdr3_aa: CASSPTSTHEQYF
cdr3_nt: TGTGCCAGCAGCCCGACTAGCACCCACGAGCAGTACTTC
clone_size: -
v_call: TRBV7-9
j_call: TRBJ2-7
d_call: TRBD2

cdr3_aa: CATSRDDGAGGGYTF
cdr3_nt: TGTGCCACCAGCAGGGATGACGGGGCGGGCGGGGGCTACACCTTC
clone_size: -
v_call: TRBV15
j_call: TRBJ1-2
d_call: -

cdr3_aa: CASSQGAGGELFF
cdr3_nt: TGCGCCAGCAGCCAAGGAGCGGGCGGGGAGCTGTTTTTT
clone_size: -
v_call: TRBV4-3
j_call: TRBJ2-2
d_call: -

cdr3_aa: CASSTFQGADEQFF
cdr3_nt: TGTGCCAGCAGTACCTTTCAGGGGGCTGATGAGCAGTTCTTC
clone_size: -
v_call: TRBV28
j_call: TRBJ2-1
d_call: TRBD1

cdr3_aa: CASSSPGLFNEKLFF
cdr3_nt: TGCGCCAGCAGCTCGCCCGGACTCTTCAATGAAAAACTGTTTTTT
clone_size: -
v_call: TRBV4-1
j_call: TRBJ1-4
d_call: -

cdr3_aa: CASRPDYFQETQYF
cdr3_nt: TGTGCCAGCAGACCCGACTACTTCCAAGAGACCCAGTACTTC
clone_size: -
v_call: TRBV6-5
j_call: TRBJ2-5
d_call: -

cdr3_aa: CASSLGSTEAFF
cdr3_nt: TGTGCCAGCAGCTTAGGGTCGACCGAAGCTTTCTTT
clone_size: once
v_call: TRBV7-2
j_call: TRBJ1-1
d_call: -